Listed here is a single T cell receptor (beta chain). The antigen is undetermined. TCR beta from blood CD8+ and CD4+ T cells was sequenced. The multiple sclerosis controls consisted of treatment-naive patients with relapsing-remitting disease, either stable or active. The authors reverse transcribed roughly 0.5 to 1 ug RNA with random hexamers. Amplification of TCR beta CDR3 was carried out by immunoSEQ multiplex PCR, which covered 54 Vbeta and 13 Jbeta segments. TCRdb itself ran the immunoSEQ multiplex PCR reads through MiXCR, one entry per CDR3 protein. The repertoire holds 300,000 to 350,000 distinct CDR3 sequences, with just over 90% as singletons. Trimming stripped 2 bases from V and 1 base from J, with 7 bases between. This CDR3 region has 14 residues. CDR1 MNHEY and CDR2 SVGEGT come from the germline V gene. The data were obtained in a study of CD8 T cells in Susac syndrome. Broader study findings: It was acknowledged in the study that the number of individuals who were included in its TCR sequencing and HLA analysis was relatively small.

The V and J genes are TRBV6-2 or TRBV6-3 and TRBJ2-3; either TRBD1 or TRBD2 may fit D (5 bases each). Sequencing was carried out using CD4+ T cells from PBMCs. The clonotype comes from a human donor with multiple sclerosis. The CDR3 region has the DNA TGTGCCAGCAGTTACCGGGACGGCACAGATACGCAGTATTTT. Translated: CASSYRDGTDTQYF.